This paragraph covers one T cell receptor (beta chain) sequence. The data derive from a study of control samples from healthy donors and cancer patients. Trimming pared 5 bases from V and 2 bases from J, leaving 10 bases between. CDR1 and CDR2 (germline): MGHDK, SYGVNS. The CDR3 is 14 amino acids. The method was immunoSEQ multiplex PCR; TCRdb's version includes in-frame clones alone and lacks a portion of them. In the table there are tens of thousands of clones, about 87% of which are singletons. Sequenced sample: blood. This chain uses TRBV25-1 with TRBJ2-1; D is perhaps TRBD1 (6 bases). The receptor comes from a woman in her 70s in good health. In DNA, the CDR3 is TGTGCCAGCAGTCGACAGGCGGCCTACAATGAGCAGTTCTTC. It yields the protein CASSRQAAYNEQFF.